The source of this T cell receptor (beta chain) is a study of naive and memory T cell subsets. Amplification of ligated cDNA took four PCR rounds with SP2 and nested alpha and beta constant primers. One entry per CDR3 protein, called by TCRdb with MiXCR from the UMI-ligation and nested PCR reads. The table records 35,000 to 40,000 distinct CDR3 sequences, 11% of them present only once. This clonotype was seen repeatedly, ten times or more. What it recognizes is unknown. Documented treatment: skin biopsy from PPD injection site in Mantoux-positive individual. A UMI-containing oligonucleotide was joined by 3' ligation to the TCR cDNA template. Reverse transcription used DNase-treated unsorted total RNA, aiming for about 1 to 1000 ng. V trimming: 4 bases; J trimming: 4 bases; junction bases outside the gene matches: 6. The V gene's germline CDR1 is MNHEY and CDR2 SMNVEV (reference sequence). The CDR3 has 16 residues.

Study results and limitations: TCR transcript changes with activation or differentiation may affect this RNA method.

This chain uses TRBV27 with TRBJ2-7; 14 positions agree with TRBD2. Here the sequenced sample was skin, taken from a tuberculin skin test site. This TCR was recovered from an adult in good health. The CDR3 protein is CASSSQGTSGRYEQYF. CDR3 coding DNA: TGTGCCAGCAGTTCACAAGGGACTAGCGGGAGATACGAGCAGTACTTC.